These 13 T cell receptor beta chains came from one sample sequenced in a study of T cell responses to AZD1222 COVID-19 vaccine. Measured with immunoSEQ multiplex PCR; TCRdb has only the in-frame clones, and not every one. The data show some 190,000 clones, 91% seen once. The material was peripheral blood, obtained 28 days after the second AZD1222 dose. These receptors were collected from an adult who received the AZD1222 COVID-19 vaccine.

The V gene is TRBV15, the J gene TRBJ1-1; D is possibly TRBD1 (5 bases). CDR1 is LNHNV and CDR2 is YYDKDF in the germline V gene (reference sequence). This CDR3 region has 15 residues. Trimming took off 4 bases at V and 5 bases at J, with 17 bases between the two ends. The CDR3 loop is CATSIPNVGVTEAFF. CDR3 DNA sequence: TGTGCCACCAGCATACCCAACGTGGGGGTTACTGAAGCTTTCTTT.

This clone was detected only once. The V call is TRBV25-1, the J call TRBJ2-1; D may be TRBD2 (6 bases). V shed 1 base and J shed 4 bases, with 8 bases lying between them. CDR3 length: 14 residues. CDR1 is MGHDK and CDR2 is SYGVNS in the germline V gene. The CDR3 spells CASSESAGYNEQFF. DNA for the CDR3: TGTGCCAGCAGTGAATCAGCGGGTTACAATGAGCAGTTCTTC.

This chain connects TRBV4-2 to TRBJ1-2, with D tentatively TRBD1 (6 bases). V dropped 2 bases and J dropped 5 bases, with 12 bases sitting between them. CDR3 length: 14 residues. CDR1 LGHNA and CDR2 YNFKEQ come from the germline V gene. The CDR3 spells CASSQTGSRYGYTF. Written as DNA, the CDR3 is TGTGCCAGCAGCCAAACAGGGAGTAGGTATGGCTACACCTTC.

The rearrangement uses TRBV10-1 and TRBJ2-3, with 7 bases fitting TRBD1. The CDR3 totals 13 residues. Unmatched junction bases numbered 8, after V lost 6 bases and J lost 8 bases. Per germline, CDR1 WNHNN and CDR2 SYGVQD (reference sequence). The CDR3 sequence: CASRAQGVGTQYF. The CDR3 DNA is TGCGCCAGCAGAGCCCAGGGGGTCGGTACGCAGTATTTT.

This CDR3 is CASSQPYKLASSYNEQFF. For the CDR3, the DNA is TGCGCCAGCAGCCAACCCTACAAGCTAGCGAGCTCCTACAATGAGCAGTTCTTC. The chain has TRBV4-1 and TRBJ2-1; a possible D gene is TRBD2 (6 bases). This CDR3 has 18 amino acids. CDR1 is MGHRA, CDR2 YSYEKL, per germline. Trimming took off 2 bases at V and 0 bases at J, with 17 bases between the two ends.

The chain is built from TRBV30 and TRBJ1-2, with 7 bases matching TRBD1. Per the germline V gene, CDR1 is GTSNPN and CDR2 is SVGIG (reference sequence). CDR3 length equals 14 residues. V shed 4 bases and J 4 bases; nucleotides not matched to a gene: 9. Here the CDR3 DNA reads TGTGCCTGGACCCGCGACAGGGCCATCTATGGCTACACCTTC. It translates to CAWTRDRAIYGYTF.

V usage is TRBV5-8 and J usage is TRBJ1-2; no firm D call. The CDR3 contains 18 residues. Trimming removed 0 bases at V and 1 base at J, with 19 bases between. CDR1 SGHTS and CDR2 YDEGEE come from the germline V gene. The CDR3 bases are TGTGCCAGCAGCTTGGCCCGAGGGCCAGATCGGATTAACTATGGCTACACCTTC. Encoded protein: CASSLARGPDRINYGYTF.

This chain connects TRBV2 to TRBJ1-4, with D tentatively TRBD1 (6 bases). CDR3 length: 16 residues. Trimming removed 8 bases at V and 3 bases at J, with 19 bases between. CDR1 is SNHLY and CDR2 is FYNNEI in the germline V gene. This CDR3 reads CASGAGAGGANEKLFF. The CDR3 DNA follows: TGTGCCAGCGGGGCAGGGGCAGGTGGGGCTAATGAAAAACTGTTTTTT.

This clone was detected only a few times. The rearrangement links TRBV6-2 or TRBV6-3 to TRBJ2-1; D is possibly TRBD2 (6 bases). V lost 2 bases and J 9 bases, leaving 11 bases between the germline ends. The CDR3 is 13 residues long. From germline, CDR1 is MNHEY and CDR2 SVGEGT. CDR3 amino acids: CASSYTRGGEQFF. Here the CDR3 DNA reads TGTGCCAGCAGTTACACAAGGGGAGGTGAGCAGTTCTTC.

The V call is TRBV27, the J call TRBJ2-2; the D gene is possibly TRBD1 (5 bases). The germline CDR1 and CDR2 sequences are MNHEY and SMNVEV (reference sequence). V lost 0 bases and J 0 bases, leaving 8 bases between the germline ends. The CDR3 loop spans 16 amino acids. CDR3 sequence (DNA): TGTGCCAGCAGTTTATCAGGGGCCCCGAACACCGGGGAGCTGTTTTTT. Translated, it gives CASSLSGAPNTGELFF.

A word on this clone: Other DNA sequences in this specimen translate into the identical CDR3. The chain has TRBV11-2 and TRBJ1-1; D call uncertain. V lost 8 bases and J lost 0, with 13 bases in between. The CDR3 loop spans 14 amino acids. CDR1 is SGHAT, CDR2 FQNNGV, per germline. The CDR3 DNA reads TGTGCCAGCCTAGGAGGGCAATTGAACACTGAAGCTTTCTTT. This sequence encodes CASLGGQLNTEAFF.

J is TRBJ2-7 and V is TRBV6-1; D perhaps matches TRBD2 (5 bases). The CDR3 consists of 13 residues. Trimming pared 1 base from V and 5 bases from J, leaving 9 bases between. Looked up from germline, CDR1 is MNHNS and CDR2 is SASEGT. The CDR3 DNA sequence: TGTGCCAGCAGTGAAGGAGGGTTGGACGAGCAGTACTTC. Protein: CASSEGGLDEQYF.

This clone was observed a handful of times. The rearrangement uses TRBV3-1 (or the pseudogene TRBV3-2) and TRBJ1-6; a weak D match, TRBD1 (5 bases). The CDR3 is 14 amino acids. Looked up from germline, CDR1 is LGHDT and CDR2 is YNNKEL (reference sequence). Between the trimmed V and J ends, which lost 4 bases and 18 bases, there was a span of 22 bases. CDR3 residues: CASSPVGLPRETHF. The CDR3 nucleotides read TGTGCCAGCAGCCCAGTGGGACTCCCCCGAGAGACCCACTTT.